One sample yielded the 6 T cell receptor beta chains listed below, sequenced in a study of blood T cell repertoires in COVID-19. Method: immunoSEQ multiplex PCR; TCRdb's copy keeps in-frame clones and lacks some. In the table there are approximately 260,000 clones, about 85% of which are singletons. Sequencing was done on a sample of peripheral blood. The receptor source for this set is a man between 18 and 29 years old with active or convalescent COVID-19.

This sequence joins TRBV5-4 and TRBJ2-7; 12 bases are shared with TRBD2. CDR3 length: 17 amino acids. The trim removed 3 bases at V and 0 bases at J, leaving 7 bases unmatched. CDR1 is SGHNT, CDR2 YYREEE, per germline (reference sequence). CDR3 region: CASSWGLTSGGSYEQYF. Here the CDR3 DNA reads TGTGCCAGCAGCTGGGGGTTGACTAGCGGGGGCTCCTACGAGCAGTACTTC.

The J gene is TRBJ1-2, the V gene TRBV24-1; D call uncertain. The V and J ends lost 6 bases and 2 bases respectively, with 9 bases between them. Germline lookup yields CDR1 KGHDR and CDR2 SFDVKD. The CDR3 contains 13 residues. The DNA for the CDR3 is TGTGCCACCAGTAATACAGAGAACTATGGCTACACCTTC. Residues: CATSNTENYGYTF.

The chain couples TRBV5-1 to TRBJ2-7, with TRBD2 as a possible D gene (6 bases). Germline CDR1 is SGHRS and CDR2 is YFSETQ. The CDR3 has 14 amino acids. The ends were cut back, 1 base at V and 5 bases at J, with 13 bases in the middle. This CDR3 reads CASSLSGGLHEQYF. CDR3 nucleotide sequence: TGCGCCAGCAGCTTGTCAGGAGGGTTGCACGAGCAGTACTTC.

This chain connects TRBV18 to TRBJ1-1; the match to TRBD1 covers 8 bases. The CDR3 covers 15 residues. Germline V gene data show CDR1 as KGHSH and CDR2 as LQKENI. V lost 3 bases, J lost 7 bases, and 10 bases stayed unmatched. In DNA form, the CDR3 reads TGTGCCAGCTCACCCGGACAGGGTGGATACGGTGAAGCTTTCTTT. Protein sequence: CASSPGQGGYGEAFF.

This sequence joins TRBV2 and TRBJ1-1, with 7 positions matching TRBD1. This CDR3 has 13 amino acids. The germline gives CDR1 SNHLY, CDR2 FYNNEI. Unmatched junction bases numbered 3, after V lost 4 bases and J lost 4 bases. The CDR3 sequence is CASSGSGGTEAFF. Written as DNA, the CDR3 is TGTGCCAGCAGTGGCTCAGGGGGCACTGAAGCTTTCTTT.

The V and J genes are TRBV4-1 and TRBJ2-2, with 10 bases identical to TRBD2. The CDR3 contains 15 residues. The germline gives CDR1 MGHRA, CDR2 YSYEKL. Trimming took 3 bases from V and 7 from J; bases not matched to a gene: 5. As DNA, the CDR3 is TGCGCCAGCAGCCACAGCGGGAGGGCCCTCGGGGAGCTGTTTTTT. This codes for CASSHSGRALGELFF.